This T cell receptor (beta chain) was recorded in a study of blood T cell repertoires in COVID-19. TCRdb's copy holds only in-frame clones and misses some; the assay was immunoSEQ multiplex PCR. The sample lists over 200,000 clones; 92% were seen once. This CDR3 comprises 14 residues. Germline CDR1 and CDR2: SGHVS and FQNEAQ. The ends were cut back, 2 bases at V and 5 bases at J, with 10 bases in the middle. This sequence joins TRBV7-8 and TRBJ1-3; D call uncertain. The sample comprised peripheral blood. This sequence was found in a man between 60 and 70 years old with COVID-19, enrolled during active disease. CDR3 protein: CASSLLGVRNTIYF. The CDR3 DNA reads TGTGCCAGCAGCTTACTCGGGGTACGAAACACCATATATTTT.